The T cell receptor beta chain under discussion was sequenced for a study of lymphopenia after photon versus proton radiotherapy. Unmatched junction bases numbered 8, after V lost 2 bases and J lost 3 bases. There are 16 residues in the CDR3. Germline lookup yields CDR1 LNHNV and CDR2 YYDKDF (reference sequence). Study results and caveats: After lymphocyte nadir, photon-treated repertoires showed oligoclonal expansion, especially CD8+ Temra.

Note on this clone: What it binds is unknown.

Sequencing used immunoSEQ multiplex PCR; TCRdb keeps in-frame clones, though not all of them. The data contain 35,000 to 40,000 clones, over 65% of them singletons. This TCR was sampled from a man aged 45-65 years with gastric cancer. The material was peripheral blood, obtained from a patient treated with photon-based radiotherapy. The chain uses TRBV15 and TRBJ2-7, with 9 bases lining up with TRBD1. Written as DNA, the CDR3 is TGTGCCACCAGCAGATACACCCGGGACAGGGACTACGAGCAGTACTTC. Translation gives CATSRYTRDRDYEQYF.